Below are 8 T cell receptor beta chains sequenced from a single sample in a study of blood T cells in healthy people across ages. PCR was performed a second time for about 7 to 11 cycles using a sample-barcoded 5' primer and a J-beta primer mix. TCRdb itself ran the 5' RACE reads through MiXCR, one entry per CDR3 protein. In the table there are 850,000 or so distinct CDR3 sequences, roughly 26% of which are singletons. Sequencing was done on a sample of blood. The receptors originated from a woman at least 80 years old in good health.

This chain connects TRBV19 to TRBJ1-1; D not resolved. Germline lookup yields CDR1 LNHDA and CDR2 SQIVND (reference sequence). The CDR3 extends over 15 amino acids. Trimming removed 9 bases at V and 1 base at J, with 18 bases between. CDR3 coding DNA: TGTGCCAGCAGTCCCTTCGCCAACGGGAACACTGAAGCTTTCTTT. As protein: CASSPFANGNTEAFF.

As for this clonotype: A read error may explain this, as a much larger clone is one base away. The rearrangement uses TRBV6-2 or TRBV6-3 and TRBJ2-7; D possibly corresponds to TRBD2 (5 bases). The V gene's germline CDR1 is MNHEY and CDR2 SVGEGT. The CDR3 is 15 residues long. Trimming took off 2 bases at V and 7 bases at J, with 18 bases between the two ends. The CDR3 bases are TGTGCCAGCAGTTACGGGCGGCGGGCTACGAATGAGCAGTACTTC. Translating it yields CASSYGRRATNEQYF.

A note on this clonotype: A much larger clone differs by one base, so this may be a read error. The gene calls are TRBV6-5 and TRBJ2-1; 10 positions agree with TRBD2. Germline V gene data show CDR1 as MNHEY and CDR2 as SVGAGI. CDR3 length: 17 amino acids. The CDR3 spells CANSSSGGLRSYNEQFF. The CDR3 bases are TGTGCCAACAGTTCTAGCGGGGGCCTCCGCTCCTACAATGAGCAGTTCTTC.

The V and J genes are TRBV13 and TRBJ2-5; D perhaps matches TRBD2 (5 bases). Germline CDR1 reads PRHDT; CDR2 reads FYEKMQ (reference sequence). The V gene lost 0 bases and the J gene lost 1 base, with 9 bases spanning the gap. The CDR3 is 15 amino acids. CDR3 sequence reads: CASSLGRLTQETQYF. The CDR3 DNA reads TGTGCCAGCAGCTTAGGCCGACTAACCCAAGAGACCCAGTACTTC.

About this clonotype itself: Given a much more abundant clone one base away, this may be a read error. CDR3 amino acids: CVSSRDGGSYNEQFF. In DNA, the CDR3 is TGCGTCAGCAGCCGGGACGGGGGCTCCTACAATGAGCAGTTCTTC. The genes are TRBV5-1 and TRBJ2-1; TRBD2 might be the D (6 bases). Per the germline V gene, CDR1 is SGHRS and CDR2 is YFSETQ. CDR3 length equals 15 residues.

This clonotype has at least ten counts. The chain carries TRBV4-1 and TRBJ1-4; D unclear. This CDR3 spans 15 amino acids. Trimming removed 4 bases at V and 0 bases at J, with 9 bases between. Germline-derived CDR1 and CDR2 are MGHRA and YSYEKL. CDR3 in DNA: TGCGCCAGCAGCCTTCCGGTGACAACTAATGAAAAACTGTTTTTT. Residues: CASSLPVTTNEKLFF.

The rearrangement joins TRBV4-2 to TRBJ2-7; D gene unclear. Germline V gene lookup returns CDR1 LGHNA and CDR2 YNFKEQ. The V end was cut by 3 bases, the J end by 0 bases, with 12 bases between. This CDR3 is built from 15 residues. The CDR3 bases are TGTGCCAGCAGCCAGGTCACCTGGAGCTCCTACGAGCAGTACTTC. Residues: CASSQVTWSSYEQYF.

The chain is built from TRBV12-3 or TRBV12-4 and TRBJ1-1, with D hard to call. Trimming removed 4 bases from V and 3 bases from J, with 12 bases in between. The CDR3 length is 14 residues. The CDR3 sequence: CASSYREIYTEAFF. The CDR3, as DNA: TGTGCCAGCAGTTATAGGGAGATTTACACTGAAGCTTTCTTT.